The rows below give T cell receptor beta chains drawn from one sample of a study of blood T cell repertoires in COVID-19. The assay was immunoSEQ multiplex PCR, and TCRdb's table has in-frame clones only and misses some. The sample lists over 250,000 clones; over 75% were seen once. Input material: PBMCs or T cells enriched from blood (not recorded which). The receptors shown here come from a woman in her 30s who had recovered from COVID-19. The CDR3 runs from the conserved cysteine through the conserved F or W. The D gene is left open where the match is weak. Clone size is given for some rows only: seen once, a few or many times, or a class if the clone is expanded.

TGCGCCAGCAGCCAAGAAAGAACAGGGGCTCAAAACACTGAAGCTTTCTTT	CASSQERTGAQNTEAFF	TRBV4-1	TRBJ1-1	NA	17	TRBD1
TGTGCCAGCAGCGTAGCGGGAGTGGTGACCGGGGAGCTGTTTTTT	CASSVAGVVTGELFF	TRBV7-3	TRBJ2-2	NA	15	TRBD2
TGTGCCAGCAGCTTGGGCCCCGGAAGGGGTGAAAAACTGTTTTTT	CASSLGPGRGEKLFF	TRBV11-3	TRBJ1-4	NA	15	NA
TGTGCCAGCAGCATTCGGACAGGGAATATGGAGACCCAGTACTTC	CASSIRTGNMETQYF	TRBV5-4	TRBJ2-5	NA	15	TRBD1
TGTGCCAGTTGGACAGACTACAACCGAGACACTGAAGCTTTCTTT	CASWTDYNRDTEAFF	TRBV27	TRBJ1-1	NA	15	NA
TGTGCCTGGAGTAGGGGAGGGACGGGGGGCAACACCGGGGAGCTGTTTTTT	CAWSRGGTGGNTGELFF	TRBV30	TRBJ2-2	NA	17	NA
TGTGCCTGGAGTCGGGACAGGCTATCGGGAGGCTACACCTTC	CAWSRDRLSGGYTF	TRBV30	TRBJ1-2	NA	14	TRBD1
TGTGCCAGCAGTTCCCCGGTCCCACAGGGCAATCAGCCCCAGCATTTT	CASSSPVPQGNQPQHF	TRBV28	TRBJ1-5	NA	16	NA
TGCGCCAGCAGCTTCCGGACTAGCGGATACAATGAGCAGTTCTTC	CASSFRTSGYNEQFF	TRBV5-1	TRBJ2-1	NA	15	TRBD2
TGTGCCAGCAGCCCCACAGCCCGAGGGGAGACCCAGTACTTC	CASSPTARGETQYF	TRBV3-1/TRBV3-2	TRBJ2-5	NA	14	NA
TGTGCCACCTCCCATGTGCGGGGCGTCCATGAGCAGTTCTTC	CATSHVRGVHEQFF	TRBV24-1	TRBJ2-1	NA	14	NA
TGCGCCAGCAGCCAATCCACAGGGAGCAGAACAGATACGCAGTATTTT	CASSQSTGSRTDTQYF	TRBV4-3	TRBJ2-3	NA	16	NA
TGCGCCAGCAGCCGGGTCGAGGATTACACCGGGGAGCTGTTTTTT	CASSRVEDYTGELFF	TRBV5-1	TRBJ2-2	NA	15	NA
TGTGCCAGCAGTCCTATTCCTGGACAGGGTTCCAATCAGCCCCAGCATTTT	CASSPIPGQGSNQPQHF	TRBV6-6	TRBJ1-5	NA	17	TRBD1
TGTGCCAGCAGCGACAGGATGAACACCGGGGAGCTGTTTTTT	CASSDRMNTGELFF	TRBV9	TRBJ2-2	NA	14	NA
TGTGCCAGCAGTTCGCCGGGACAGGTGACTGAAGCTTTCTTT	CASSSPGQVTEAFF	TRBV28	TRBJ1-1	NA	14	TRBD1
TGCGCCAGCAGCCGAACGGGGGGCCTCTACGAGCAGTACTTC	CASSRTGGLYEQYF	TRBV4-1	TRBJ2-7	NA	14	NA
TGTGCCAGCAGTTTCTACAGGGATAGTGAAGCTTTCTTT	CASSFYRDSEAFF	TRBV28	TRBJ1-1	once	13	NA
TGTGCCAGCAGCCCAGACTACGAGCAGTTCTTC	CASSPDYEQFF	TRBV7-9	TRBJ2-1	NA	11	NA
TGCGCCAGCAGCCAAGACGGGACAGGGGAAGAGACCCAGTACTTC	CASSQDGTGEETQYF	TRBV4-1	TRBJ2-5	NA	15	TRBD1
TGTGCCAGCTCATCAACGAGGGGGAAAGGTGTGGGGGCCAGCTATGGCTACACCTTC	CASSSTRGKGVGASYGYTF	TRBV18	TRBJ1-2	NA	19	NA
TGTGCCAGCAGCTTAGGGACAGGCTATGGCTACACCTTC	CASSLGTGYGYTF	TRBV7-9	TRBJ1-2	once	13	TRBD1
TGTGCCAGCAGTTTAATAACGTTCGGGAGGGGGCAGGGAAGGTACAATGAGCAGTTCTTC	CASSLITFGRGQGRYNEQFF	TRBV27	TRBJ2-1	NA	20	NA
TGTGCCAGCAGCTTACGGGACAGGCGGTCAGATACGCAGTATTTT	CASSLRDRRSDTQYF	TRBV11-3	TRBJ2-3	NA	15	TRBD1
TGTGCCAGCAGCTTAGGCATAACAGGGGAGGACGGGCCCCAGCATTTT	CASSLGITGEDGPQHF	TRBV11-2	TRBJ1-5	NA	16	TRBD1
TGTGCCAGCTCACCAGGGCAGTTAGTAGGCTACACCTTC	CASSPGQLVGYTF	TRBV18	TRBJ1-2	NA	13	NA
TGTGCCAGCTCACCGACAGGGTCTGGGGCCAACGTCCTGACTTTC	CASSPTGSGANVLTF	TRBV18	TRBJ2-6	NA	15	TRBD1
TGTGCCAGCAGCGTAGACGGGACAGGGGTATACGAGCAGTACTTC	CASSVDGTGVYEQYF	TRBV9	TRBJ2-7	NA	15	TRBD1
TGTGCCTGGAGGACAACCAACTATGGCTACACCTTC	CAWRTTNYGYTF	TRBV30	TRBJ1-2	NA	12	NA
TGTGCCAGCAGCAAGGGAGGGCCTAATTTACTTAACTCAGATACGCAGTATTTT	CASSKGGPNLLNSDTQYF	TRBV5-4	TRBJ2-3	NA	18	TRBD2
TGTGCCAGTAGCCAGAGGACAGGGCCAGATAATTCACCCCTCCACTTT	CASSQRTGPDNSPLHF	TRBV19	TRBJ1-6	NA	16	TRBD1
TGCAGTGCTAGTGTGCGGGAGGTGGGTGAGCAGTTCTTC	CSASVREVGEQFF	TRBV20-1	TRBJ2-1	NA	13	TRBD2
TGTGCCAGCAGTTTATCGGACAGGGGAGGTGCCGAGCAGTACTTC	CASSLSDRGGAEQYF	TRBV27	TRBJ2-7	NA	15	TRBD1
TGTGCCAGCAGCCCGGGACAGGGTAGCATGAACACTGAAGCTTTCTTT	CASSPGQGSMNTEAFF	TRBV11-3	TRBJ1-1	NA	16	TRBD1